Sequencing of this T cell receptor beta chain was carried out in a study of OX40 agonist ivuxolimab in advanced cancers. Regarding the study as a whole: Some nonresponders likewise displayed low normalized T-cell clonal expansion.

Details on this clone: The antigen remains unidentified.

This CDR3 contains 17 residues. CDR1 is SEHNR, CDR2 FQNEAQ, per germline (reference sequence). The J segment lost 5 bases and the V segment lost 3 bases, leaving 11 bases of the junction unmatched. The data were produced by immunoSEQ multiplex PCR, yet TCRdb's version contains in-frame clones alone and is incomplete. The sample carries around 20,000 clones, nearly 85% recorded once. This sequence was found in an adult with an advanced solid tumor such as melanoma, head and neck, liver or kidney cancer. This specimen consisted of CD4+ or CD8+ T cells sorted from blood, obtained in a trial of the OX40 agonist ivuxolimab. The gene calls are TRBV7-9 and TRBJ2-1; 9 nucleotides match TRBD2. Here the CDR3 DNA reads TGTGCCAGCAGCTTGGGCTTACTAGCGGGTAACGACAATGAGCAGTTCTTC. It yields the protein CASSLGLLAGNDNEQFF.